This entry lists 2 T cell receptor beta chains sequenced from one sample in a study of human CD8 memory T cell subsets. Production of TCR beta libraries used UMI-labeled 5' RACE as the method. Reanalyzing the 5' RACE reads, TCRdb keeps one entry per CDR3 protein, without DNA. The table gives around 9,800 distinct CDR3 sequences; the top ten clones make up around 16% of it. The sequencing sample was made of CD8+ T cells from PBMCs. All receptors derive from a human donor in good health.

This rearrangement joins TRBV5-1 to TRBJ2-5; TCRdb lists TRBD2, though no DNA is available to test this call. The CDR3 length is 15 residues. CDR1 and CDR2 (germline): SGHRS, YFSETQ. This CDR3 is CASSLVSGSQETQYF.

The CDR3 is CASDRGGDGQPQHF. This rearrangement joins TRBV28 to TRBJ1-5; TCRdb gives TRBD1 as the D gene, but with no DNA this cannot be confirmed. This CDR3 has 14 residues. The germline CDR1 and CDR2 sequences are MDHEN and SYDVKM. Drawing the rest from reference TRBV28 and TRBJ1-5, the complete variable domain is DVKVTQSSRYLVKRTGEKVFLECVQDMDHENMFWYRQDPGLGLRLIYFSYDVKMKEKGDIPEGYSVSREKKERFSLILESASTNQTSMYLCASDRGGDGQPQHFGDGTRLSIL.